This entry concerns a single TCR beta chain. This entry belongs to a study of T cells expressing NK-cell markers. Study in general: Sequenced donors, eight in total, included seven who were HCMV-seropositive and one who was seronegative.

The CDR3 contains 15 residues. Per the germline V gene, CDR1 is GTSNPN and CDR2 is SVGIG (reference sequence). TCRdb re-called the 5' RACE reads and catalogs CDR3 proteins one per entry, DNA excluded. The repertoire table contains about 460,000 distinct CDR3 sequences. V gene TRBV30 combines with J gene TRBJ2-5; checking the TCRdb D call of TRBD1 is not possible without DNA. Sequences were obtained from blood T cells: a sorted CD56 or NKG2C T cell subset, CD4+ or CD8+ T cells, or bulk PBMC T cells (not recorded which). The TCR was taken from a woman aged 45 to 65 in good health. The CDR3 loop reads CAWSVRGGAQKTQYF. Full variable domain (outside the CDR3, taken from reference TRBV30 and TRBJ2-5): SQTIHQWPATLVQPVGSPLSLECTVEGTSNPNLYWYRQAAGRGLQLLFYSVGIGQISSEVPQNLSASRPQDRQFILSSKKLLLSDSGFYLCAWSVRGGAQKTQYFGPGTRLLVL.